This is a list of T cell receptor beta chains from one sample in a study of human T cells and chemical hapten exposure. Each CDR3 protein gets one entry after TCRdb re-called the RACE reads with MiXCR. This table has 140,000 or so distinct CDR3 sequences, roughly 12% appearing once. Sample: whole blood, taken in connection with sensitization to the hapten diphenylcyclopropenone (DPC). The receptors were gathered from a woman between 50 and 59 years old with alopecia areata. Some clones in this sample may be carry-over from other donors' samples. Both conserved end residues are part of each CDR3. D genes are given only for firm matches. Not all rows give a size; the values are once, few, many and, for expanded clones, a class.

J gene,V gene,clone size,D gene,CDR3 protein,CDR3 DNA
TRBJ2-7,TRBV3-1,-,TRBD2,CASSQPKRGSYEQYF,TGTGCCAGCAGCCAACCAAAGCGGGGCTCCTACGAGCAGTACTTC
TRBJ1-5,TRBV7-6,many,TRBD1,CASSGQENQPQHF,TGTGCCAGCAGCGGACAGGAAAATCAGCCCCAGCATTTT
TRBJ2-5,TRBV18,many,TRBD2,CASSPFSASGAQETQYF,TGTGCCAGCTCACCCTTTTCGGCTAGCGGGGCCCAAGAGACCCAGTACTTC
TRBJ2-3,TRBV29-1,many,-,CSAVDSSTDTQYF,TGCAGCGCCGTGGACAGTAGCACAGATACGCAGTATTTT
TRBJ2-2,TRBV19,few,TRBD1,CASFPGTVFANTGELFF,TGTGCCAGTTTTCCCGGGACAGTGTTCGCGAACACCGGGGAGCTGTTTTTT
TRBJ1-1,TRBV6-5,-,-,CASSGGWDTEAFF,TGTGCCAGCAGTGGGGGCTGGGACACTGAAGCTTTCTTT
TRBJ1-5,TRBV7-2,-,TRBD1,CASSLSETGGQPQHF,TGTGCCAGCAGCTTATCTGAGACAGGGGGACAGCCCCAGCATTTT
TRBJ2-5,TRBV25-1,-,-,CASSDPHYSKAGRETQYF,TGTGCCAGCAGTGACCCCCACTATTCGAAGGCAGGTCGAGAGACCCAGTACTTC
TRBJ2-7,TRBV12-3/TRBV12-4,-,-,CASSLGVGKQYF,TGTGCCAGCAGTTTAGGGGTCGGGAAGCAGTACTTC
TRBJ2-2,TRBV7-8,few,-,CASGQGMGGELFF,TGTGCCAGCGGCCAGGGGATGGGCGGGGAGCTGTTTTTT
TRBJ1-1,TRBV21-1,few,-,CASSKTPGPSNTWPITEAFF,TGTGCCAGCAGCAAAACGCCGGGGCCAAGCAACACTTGGCCAATCACTGAAGCTTTCTTT
TRBJ2-1,TRBV29-1,-,-,CSHSKGNEQFF,TGCAGCCATAGCAAGGGCAATGAGCAGTTCTTC
TRBJ2-2,TRBV29-1,-,-,CSAQLLENTGELFF,TGCAGCGCCCAACTCCTAGAAAACACCGGGGAGCTGTTTTTT
TRBJ1-1,TRBV5-1,-,-,CASSPSRVQNTEAFF,TGCGCCAGCAGCCCCTCCCGGGTCCAGAACACTGAAGCTTTCTTT
TRBJ1-6,TRBV9,many,TRBD1,CASSPSGQSSYNSPLHF,TGTGCCAGCAGCCCCTCGGGACAGAGCTCCTATAATTCACCCCTCCACTTT
TRBJ1-1,TRBV7-9,many,-,CASSSSGTEAFF,TGTGCCAGCAGCTCCTCGGGGACTGAAGCTTTCTTT
TRBJ2-2,TRBV29-1,few,TRBD1,CSALSFWTGNGELFF,TGCAGCGCACTATCGTTCTGGACAGGGAACGGGGAGCTGTTTTTT
TRBJ1-5,TRBV10-3,few,-,CAISPGAGGAQGTQHF,TGTGCCATCAGCCCCGGAGCCGGCGGTGCCCAGGGGACCCAGCATTTT
TRBJ2-2,TRBV30,-,-,CAWNGFTGELFF,TGTGCCTGGAATGGCTTCACCGGGGAGCTGTTTTTT
TRBJ2-1,TRBV9,-,TRBD2,CASSVALAGSNEQFF,TGTGCCAGCAGCGTAGCCCTAGCGGGATCCAATGAGCAGTTCTTC
TRBJ2-1,TRBV25-1,few,TRBD2,CATQRGGRGSYNEQFF,TGTGCCACCCAAAGAGGCGGGAGAGGGTCCTACAATGAGCAGTTCTTC
TRBJ2-1,TRBV12-3/TRBV12-4,-,-,CASTASGESYNEQFF,TGTGCCAGCACCGCTTCAGGGGAATCCTACAATGAGCAGTTCTTC
TRBJ1-3,TRBV4-2,many,-,CASSQLQVTSGNTIYF,TGTGCCAGCAGCCAACTACAGGTGACCTCTGGAAACACCATATATTTT
TRBJ2-7,TRBV29-1,-,TRBD2,CSVEAGTSGNFEQYF,TGCAGCGTTGAAGCCGGGACTAGCGGGAATTTCGAGCAGTACTTC
TRBJ1-1,TRBV18,few,-,CASSPGRNEAFF,TGTGCCAGCTCACCAGGCAGGAATGAAGCTTTCTTT
TRBJ2-1,TRBV29-1,many,TRBD2,CSVAPLAGNEQFF,TGCAGCGTTGCTCCACTAGCGGGTAATGAGCAGTTCTTC
TRBJ2-3,TRBV29-1,-,TRBD2,CSVEDNGGSSDTQYF,TGCAGCGTTGAAGATAATGGCGGGAGTTCAGATACGCAGTATTTT
TRBJ2-5,TRBV7-2,-,-,CASSPGLGARETQYF,TGTGCCAGCAGCCCGGGTCTCGGGGCTAGGGAGACCCAGTACTTC
TRBJ2-2,TRBV29-1,few,TRBD2,CSGTSGGNTGELFF,TGCAGCGGCACTAGCGGGGGTAACACCGGGGAGCTGTTTTTT
TRBJ2-2,TRBV7-9,few,-,CASSLGPGLANTGELFF,TGTGCCAGCAGCTTAGGCCCGGGACTCGCCAACACCGGGGAGCTGTTTTTT
TRBJ2-7,TRBV20-1,few,-,CSARDMAASSYEQYF,TGCAGTGCTAGAGACATGGCGGCCAGCTCCTACGAGCAGTACTTC
TRBJ2-4,TRBV20-1,few,-,CSARDNNLLAKNIQYF,TGCAGTGCTAGAGATAATAACCTCCTAGCCAAAAACATTCAGTACTTC
TRBJ2-1,TRBV14,few,-,CASSQGRGPYNEQFF,TGTGCCAGCAGCCAGGGTCGGGGGCCCTACAATGAGCAGTTCTTC
TRBJ2-7,TRBV4-2,few,TRBD2,CASSLPTGGTSGSRAYEQYF,TGTGCCAGCAGCCTACCGACAGGTGGGACTAGCGGGAGTAGGGCCTACGAGCAGTACTTC
TRBJ2-3,TRBV29-1,many,TRBD2,CSAPVAGRGDTQYF,TGCAGCGCTCCCGTTGCGGGGAGGGGTGATACGCAGTATTTT
TRBJ2-1,TRBV24-1,few,TRBD2,CATSDIAGTSINEQFF,TGTGCCACCAGTGATATCGCCGGGACTAGCATCAATGAGCAGTTCTTC
TRBJ2-7,TRBV28,-,-,CASSSPSSYEQYF,TGTGCCAGCAGTTCCCCCTCGTCCTACGAGCAGTACTTC
TRBJ2-1,TRBV28,many,TRBD2,CASIRSSGIPSSYNEQFF,TGTGCCAGCATACGGTCGAGCGGGATACCCAGCTCCTACAATGAGCAGTTCTTC
TRBJ2-7,TRBV7-8,-,-,CASSLSDRTGGEVSYEQYF,TGTGCCAGCAGCCTCTCGGACCGGACAGGAGGGGAAGTGTCCTACGAGCAGTACTTC
TRBJ2-3,TRBV3-1,-,TRBD2,CASSQGGGSRTDTQYF,TGTGCCAGCAGCCAAGGAGGCGGGAGTCGCACAGATACGCAGTATTTT
TRBJ2-5,TRBV2,few,TRBD2,CASTNRAGGGETQYF,TGTGCCAGCACTAACAGGGCGGGAGGAGGAGAGACCCAGTACTTC
TRBJ2-7,TRBV5-5,few,-,CASSSSYRGDHEQYF,TGTGCCAGCAGCTCTTCTTACCGGGGCGACCACGAGCAGTACTTC
TRBJ1-5,TRBV10-3,many,-,CAISESRAYSNQPQHF,TGTGCCATCAGTGAGTCACGGGCTTATAGCAATCAGCCCCAGCATTTT
TRBJ2-3,TRBV30,few,-,CAWKRGADTQYF,TGTGCCTGGAAACGGGGAGCAGATACGCAGTATTTT
TRBJ2-1,TRBV20-1,-,TRBD2,CSAISGRATYNEQFF,TGCAGTGCCATTAGCGGGAGGGCCACCTACAATGAGCAGTTCTTC
TRBJ2-4,TRBV6-2/TRBV6-3,many,TRBD2,CASSYTASGSPKNIQYF,TGTGCCAGCAGTTACACGGCTAGCGGGAGCCCCAAAAACATTCAGTACTTC
TRBJ1-2,TRBV6-1,few,-,CASSERGPNYGYTF,TGTGCCAGCAGTGAGCGAGGACCTAACTATGGCTACACCTTC
TRBJ2-1,TRBV2,many,-,CASSDDSNEQFF,TGTGCCAGCAGTGATGATTCCAATGAGCAGTTCTTC
TRBJ2-2,TRBV29-1,once,-,CSVGGYNTGELFF,TGCAGCGTTGGCGGGTATAACACCGGGGAGCTGTTTTTT
TRBJ2-5,TRBV29-1,many,TRBD1,CSAGDRQETQYF,TGCAGCGCCGGGGACAGACAAGAGACCCAGTACTTC
TRBJ2-3,TRBV18,-,TRBD2,CASSPQSGRVTDTQYF,TGTGCCAGCTCACCACAAAGCGGGAGGGTCACAGATACGCAGTATTTT
TRBJ2-1,TRBV7-9,-,-,CASTSEARSSYNEQFF,TGTGCCAGCACTTCGGAGGCTCGGAGCTCCTACAATGAGCAGTTCTTC
TRBJ1-1,TRBV29-1,-,-,CSVEARGKSTEAFF,TGCAGCGTTGAGGCACGGGGGAAATCCACTGAAGCTTTCTTT
TRBJ1-1,TRBV5-6,-,TRBD1,CASRDSLMNTEAFF,TGTGCCAGCCGGGACAGCCTCATGAACACTGAAGCTTTCTTT
TRBJ2-3,TRBV7-8,-,TRBD2,CASSLIKREADTQYF,TGTGCCAGCAGCTTAATCAAACGGGAGGCAGATACGCAGTATTTT
TRBJ2-3,TRBV19,-,-,CASSKLDTQYF,TGTGCCAGTAGTAAATTAGATACGCAGTATTTT
TRBJ2-1,TRBV29-1,few,TRBD2,CSVAGTSGGYNEQFF,TGCAGCGTCGCAGGGACTAGCGGAGGCTACAATGAGCAGTTCTTC
TRBJ2-1,TRBV5-8,-,TRBD2,CASSLATSGRYEQFF,TGTGCCAGCAGCTTGGCTACCAGCGGGAGATATGAGCAGTTCTTC
TRBJ1-1,TRBV30,many,-,CAQRGGRTEAFF,TGTGCCCAACGAGGGGGGAGGACTGAAGCTTTCTTT